This TCR beta chain was captured in a study of cytomegalovirus exposure and HLA in healthy donors. Study-wide findings and caveats: In a later analysis, about 17,000 TCR beta sequences were associated with HLA alleles at 0.05 false discovery rate.

CDR1 and CDR2 from the germline V gene are KGHSH and LQKENI. The CDR3 consists of 15 residues. V lost 2 bases and J 2 bases, leaving 10 bases between the germline ends. The PCR made use of 60 Vbeta and 13 Jbeta primers. Study processing details: Later, 65 million to 90 million unique TCR beta chains were counted in an analysis, and about 12 million of them were shared. TCRdb's copy holds only in-frame clones and misses some; the assay was immunoSEQ multiplex PCR. V, J and clone size are those of that table, while D and trimming were read from the DNA. Altogether about 150,000 clones are present, approximately 80% being singletons, with the ten largest covering 5.6%. Turning to this clone: Its cognate antigen is unknown.

This receptor was identified in a middle-aged woman in good health and CMV-seropositive. Sequenced input: PBMCs. V and J are TRBV18 and TRBJ2-1, with D maybe TRBD2 (5 bases). CDR3 in amino acids: CASSPGSSAYNEQFF. CDR3 nucleotides: TGTGCCAGCTCACCAGGGAGTTCAGCCTACAATGAGCAGTTCTTC.